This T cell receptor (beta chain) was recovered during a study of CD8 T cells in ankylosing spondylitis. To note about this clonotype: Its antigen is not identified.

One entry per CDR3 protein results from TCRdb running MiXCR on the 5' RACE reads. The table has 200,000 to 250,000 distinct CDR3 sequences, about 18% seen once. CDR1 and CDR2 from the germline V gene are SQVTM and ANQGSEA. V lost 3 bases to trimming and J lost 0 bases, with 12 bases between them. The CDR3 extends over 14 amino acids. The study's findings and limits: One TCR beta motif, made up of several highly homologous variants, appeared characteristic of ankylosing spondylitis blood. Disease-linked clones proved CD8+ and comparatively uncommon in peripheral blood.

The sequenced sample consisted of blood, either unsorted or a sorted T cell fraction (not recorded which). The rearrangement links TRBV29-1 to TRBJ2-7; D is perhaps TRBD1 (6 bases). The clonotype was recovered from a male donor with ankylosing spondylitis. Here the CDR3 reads CSVEDSPSSYEQYF. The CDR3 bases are TGCAGCGTTGAGGACAGCCCGAGCTCCTACGAGCAGTACTTC.